What follows describes a single T cell receptor (beta chain). Its antigen is not identified. This may be a read error: a much more frequent sequence differs by one nucleotide. The data originate from a study of blood T cells in healthy people across ages. Notes on the study in general: When set beside aged donors, long-lived donors presented more naive CD4+ cells and higher diversity.

Together with a sample-barcoded 5' primer, a J-beta primer mix was included in a second PCR lasting roughly 6 to 12 cycles. TCRdb reprocessed the 5' RACE reads via MiXCR and lists one record per CDR3 protein. Of around 850,000 distinct CDR3 sequences listed, approximately 35% were seen once; the top ten hold 10% to 15%. The length of the CDR3 is 13 residues. In germline, CDR1 is DFQATT, CDR2 SNEGSKA (reference sequence). J lost 7 bases, V lost 7 bases, and 10 bases had no gene match. Whenever a sample was processed, at least 7 million PBMCs were isolated. The sequencing sample was made of blood. This chain uses TRBV20-1 with TRBJ2-7; TRBD1 agrees at 10 bases. The sequence derives from a man between 18 and 29 years old in good health. CDR3 loop: CSGDRGIYNEQYF. The CDR3 bases are TGCAGTGGGGACAGGGGAATTTACAATGAGCAGTACTTC.